This T cell receptor (beta chain) was captured by sequencing in a study of CD4 T cells in relation to SARS-CoV-2 and coronaviruses. Study summary: The restricting HLA molecule for shared crossreactive spike epitopes was mapped.

CD4+ T cells from unexposed donors were obtained before the COVID-19 pandemic (2011-2018). The cells were cultured for around ten days before CD4+ T cells were isolated. Approximately 2 million PBMCs per well were cultured with approximately 9.5 IU/ml IL-2. Produced via immunoSEQ multiplex PCR; TCRdb's table is partial and in-frame only. This table has some 30,000 clones, roughly three quarters appearing once. The CDR3 loop spans 14 amino acids. V shed 6 bases and J 3 bases; nucleotides not matched to a gene: 3. CDR1 is SNHLY, CDR2 FYNNEI, per germline. As for this clone: The antigen remains undetermined.

V and J are TRBV2 and TRBJ2-1; 9 nucleotides align to TRBD1. This receptor was taken from a human donor in good health. The sequenced sample was CD4+ T cells from PBMCs, cultured in vitro. The CDR3 DNA is TGTGCCAGCAGCGGACAGGGGTTCTACAATGAGCAGTTCTTC. This translates into CASSGQGFYNEQFF.